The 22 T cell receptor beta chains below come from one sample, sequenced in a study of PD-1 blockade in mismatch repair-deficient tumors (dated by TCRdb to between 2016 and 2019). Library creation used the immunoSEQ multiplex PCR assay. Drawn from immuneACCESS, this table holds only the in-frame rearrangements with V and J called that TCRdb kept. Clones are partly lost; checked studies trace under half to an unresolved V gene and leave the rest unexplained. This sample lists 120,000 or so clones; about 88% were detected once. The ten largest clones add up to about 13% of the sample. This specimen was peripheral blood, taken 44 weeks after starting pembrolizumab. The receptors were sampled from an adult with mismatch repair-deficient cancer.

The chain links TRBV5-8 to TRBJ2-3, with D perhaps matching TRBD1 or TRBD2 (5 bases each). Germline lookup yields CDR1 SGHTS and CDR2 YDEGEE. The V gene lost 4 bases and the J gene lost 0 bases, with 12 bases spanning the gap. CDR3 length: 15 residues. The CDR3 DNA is TGTGCCAGCAGCCTATCGGGGCGAAGCACAGATACGCAGTATTTT. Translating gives CASSLSGRSTDTQYF.

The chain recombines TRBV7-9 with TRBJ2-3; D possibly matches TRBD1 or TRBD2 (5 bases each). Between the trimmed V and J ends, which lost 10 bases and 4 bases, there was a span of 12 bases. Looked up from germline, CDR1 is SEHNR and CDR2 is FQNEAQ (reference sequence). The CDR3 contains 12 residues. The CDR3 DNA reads TGTGCCACACTCCTGGGGGCAGATACGCAGTATTTT. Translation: CATLLGADTQYF. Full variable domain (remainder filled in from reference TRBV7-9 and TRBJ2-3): DTGVSQNPRHKITKRGQNVTFRCDPISEHNRLYWYRQTLGQGPEFLTYFQNEAQLEKSRLLSDRFSAERPKGSFSTLEIQRTEQGDSAMYLCATLLGADTQYFGPGTRLTVL.

CDR3 DNA sequence: TGTGCCAGCAGCTTAGCCGCGGGGGCGCTCCCTGGGGAGACCCAGTACTTC. It encodes CASSLAAGALPGETQYF. The V and J genes are TRBV11-2 and TRBJ2-5, with D maybe TRBD2 (7 bases). Trimming shortened V by 1 base and J by 5 bases, and 20 bases separated the two germline ends. The CDR3 loop spans 17 amino acids. Germline V gene data show CDR1 as SGHAT and CDR2 as FQNNGV.

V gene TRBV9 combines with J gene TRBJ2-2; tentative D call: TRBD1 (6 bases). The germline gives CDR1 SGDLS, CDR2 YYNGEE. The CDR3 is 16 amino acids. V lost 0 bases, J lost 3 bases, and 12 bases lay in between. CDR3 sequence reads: CASSVGGGVDTGELFF. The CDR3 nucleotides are TGTGCCAGCAGCGTAGGAGGGGGTGTTGACACCGGGGAGCTGTTTTTT.

The CDR3 is CASSYGAVRGETQYF. The CDR3 DNA sequence: TGTGCCAGCAGTTACGGAGCAGTGCGGGGAGAGACCCAGTACTTC. The chain has TRBV6-6 and TRBJ2-5; D possibly corresponds to TRBD2 (6 bases). Trimming removed 2 bases at V and 4 bases at J, with 14 bases between. This CDR3 has 15 residues. CDR1 is MNHNY, CDR2 SVGAGI, per germline (reference sequence).

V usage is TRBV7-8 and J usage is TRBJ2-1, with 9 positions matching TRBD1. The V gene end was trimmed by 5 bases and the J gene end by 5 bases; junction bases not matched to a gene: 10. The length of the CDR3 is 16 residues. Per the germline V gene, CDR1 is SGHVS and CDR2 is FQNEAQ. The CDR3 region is CASSEKWTGEDNEQFF. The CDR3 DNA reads TGTGCCAGCAGCGAAAAATGGACAGGGGAAGACAATGAGCAGTTCTTC.

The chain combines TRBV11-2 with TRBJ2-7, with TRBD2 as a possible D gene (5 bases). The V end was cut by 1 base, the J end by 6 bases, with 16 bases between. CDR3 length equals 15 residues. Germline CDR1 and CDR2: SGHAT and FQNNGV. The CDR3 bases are TGTGCCAGCAGCTTAGTTATCGGAACAGAGGGCGAGCAGTACTTC. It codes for CASSLVIGTEGEQYF.

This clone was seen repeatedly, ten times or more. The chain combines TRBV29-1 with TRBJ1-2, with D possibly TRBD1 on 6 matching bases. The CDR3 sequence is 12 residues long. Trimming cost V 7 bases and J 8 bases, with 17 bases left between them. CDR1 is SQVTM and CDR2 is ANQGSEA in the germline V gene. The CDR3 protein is CSAGAGARGYTF. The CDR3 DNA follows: TGCAGCGCTGGGGCGGGGGCGAGAGGCTACACCTTC.

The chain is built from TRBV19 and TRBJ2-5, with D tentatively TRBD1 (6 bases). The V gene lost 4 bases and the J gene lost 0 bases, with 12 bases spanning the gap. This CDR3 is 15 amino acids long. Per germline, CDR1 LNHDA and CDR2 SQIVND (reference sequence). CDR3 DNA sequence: TGTGCCAGTAGTAGGGGCTACAGGGACCAAGAGACCCAGTACTTC. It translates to CASSRGYRDQETQYF.

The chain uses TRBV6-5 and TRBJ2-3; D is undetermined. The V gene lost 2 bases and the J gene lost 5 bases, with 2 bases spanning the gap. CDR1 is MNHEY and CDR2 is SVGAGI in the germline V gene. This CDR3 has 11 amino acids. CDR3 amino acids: CASSYLDTQYF. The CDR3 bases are TGTGCCAGCAGTTACCTAGATACGCAGTATTTT.

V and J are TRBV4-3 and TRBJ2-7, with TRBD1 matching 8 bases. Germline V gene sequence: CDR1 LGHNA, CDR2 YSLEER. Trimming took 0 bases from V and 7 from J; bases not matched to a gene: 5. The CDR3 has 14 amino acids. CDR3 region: CASSQDSGGGEQYF. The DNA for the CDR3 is TGCGCCAGCAGCCAAGACTCAGGGGGCGGGGAGCAGTACTTC.

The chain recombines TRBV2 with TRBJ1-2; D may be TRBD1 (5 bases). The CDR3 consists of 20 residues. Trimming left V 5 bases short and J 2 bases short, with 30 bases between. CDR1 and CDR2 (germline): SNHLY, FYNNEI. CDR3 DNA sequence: TGTGCCAGCAGTATAGAGACAGTAGGGTCCGCCCGTCCAACAAACTATGGCTACACCTTC. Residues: CASSIETVGSARPTNYGYTF.

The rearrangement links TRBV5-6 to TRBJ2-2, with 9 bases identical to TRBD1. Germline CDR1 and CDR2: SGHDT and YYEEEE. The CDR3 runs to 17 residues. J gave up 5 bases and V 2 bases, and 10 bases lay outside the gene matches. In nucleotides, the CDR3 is TGTGCCAGCAGCTTCTACTACAGGGGGCGAGGGACCGGGGAGCTGTTTTTT. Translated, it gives CASSFYYRGRGTGELFF.

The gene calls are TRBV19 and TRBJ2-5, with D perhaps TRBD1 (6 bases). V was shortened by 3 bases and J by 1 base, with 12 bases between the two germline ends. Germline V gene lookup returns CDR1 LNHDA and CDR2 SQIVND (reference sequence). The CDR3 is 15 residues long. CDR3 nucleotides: TGTGCCAGTAGTATCGTCCGGACAGCCCAAGAGACCCAGTACTTC. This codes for CASSIVRTAQETQYF.

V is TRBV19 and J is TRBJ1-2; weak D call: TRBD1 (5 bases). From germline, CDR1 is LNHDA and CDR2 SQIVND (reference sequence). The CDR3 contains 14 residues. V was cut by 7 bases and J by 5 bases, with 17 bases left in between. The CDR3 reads CASKSGGIGYGYTF. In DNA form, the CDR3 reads TGTGCCAGTAAATCGGGGGGGATCGGGTATGGCTACACCTTC.

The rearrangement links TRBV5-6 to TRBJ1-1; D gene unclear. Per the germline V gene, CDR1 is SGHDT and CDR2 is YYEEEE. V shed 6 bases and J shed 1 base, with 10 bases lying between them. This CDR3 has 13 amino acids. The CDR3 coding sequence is TGTGCCAGCAACCCCATATCGAACACTGAAGCTTTCTTT. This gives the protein CASNPISNTEAFF. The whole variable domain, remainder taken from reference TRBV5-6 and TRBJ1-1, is DAGVTQSPTHLIKTRGQQVTLRCSPKSGHDTVSWYQQALGQGPQFIFQYYEEEERQRGNFPDRFSGHQFPNYSSELNVNALLLGDSALYLCASNPISNTEAFFGQGTRLTVV.

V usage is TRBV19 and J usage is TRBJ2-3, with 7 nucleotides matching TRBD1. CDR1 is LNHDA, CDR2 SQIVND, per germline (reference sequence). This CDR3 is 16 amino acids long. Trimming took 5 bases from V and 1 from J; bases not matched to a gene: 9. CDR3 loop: CASSSRQGAGTDTQYF. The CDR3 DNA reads TGTGCCAGTAGTTCACGACAGGGAGCGGGCACAGATACGCAGTATTTT.

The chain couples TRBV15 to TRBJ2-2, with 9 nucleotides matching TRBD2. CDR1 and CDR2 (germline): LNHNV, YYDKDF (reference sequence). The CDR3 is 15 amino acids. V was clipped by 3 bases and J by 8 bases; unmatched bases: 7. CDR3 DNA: TGTGCCACCAGCAGCGAGATAGCGGGAGCTGGGGAGCTGTTTTTT. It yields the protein CATSSEIAGAGELFF.

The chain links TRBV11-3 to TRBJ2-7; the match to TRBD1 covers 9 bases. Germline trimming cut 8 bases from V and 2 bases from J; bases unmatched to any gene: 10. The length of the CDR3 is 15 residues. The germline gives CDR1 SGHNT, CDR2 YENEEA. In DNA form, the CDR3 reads TGTGCCAGCGGAAATTACAGGGGGCTCCCCTACGAGCAGTACTTC. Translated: CASGNYRGLPYEQYF.

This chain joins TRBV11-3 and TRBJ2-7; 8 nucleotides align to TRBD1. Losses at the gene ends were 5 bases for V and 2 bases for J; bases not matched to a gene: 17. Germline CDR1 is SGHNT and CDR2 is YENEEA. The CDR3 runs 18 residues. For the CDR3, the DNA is TGTGCCAGCAGCCCTAGAGGTAGGAGACAGGGGTTCCCCTACGAGCAGTACTTC. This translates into CASSPRGRRQGFPYEQYF.

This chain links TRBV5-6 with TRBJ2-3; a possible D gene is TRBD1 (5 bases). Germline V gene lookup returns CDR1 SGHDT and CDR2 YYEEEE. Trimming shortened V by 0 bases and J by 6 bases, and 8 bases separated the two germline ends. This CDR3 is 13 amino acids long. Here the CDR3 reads CASSLGGVDTQYF. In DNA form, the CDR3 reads TGTGCCAGCAGCTTGGGGGGCGTGGATACGCAGTATTTT.

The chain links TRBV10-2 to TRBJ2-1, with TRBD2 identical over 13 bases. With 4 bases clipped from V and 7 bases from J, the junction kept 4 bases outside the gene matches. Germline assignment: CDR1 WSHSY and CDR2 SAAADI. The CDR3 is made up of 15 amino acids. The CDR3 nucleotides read TGCGCCAGCAGTGCTGGACTAGCGGGAGTAAATGAGCAGTTCTTC. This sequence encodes CASSAGLAGVNEQFF.